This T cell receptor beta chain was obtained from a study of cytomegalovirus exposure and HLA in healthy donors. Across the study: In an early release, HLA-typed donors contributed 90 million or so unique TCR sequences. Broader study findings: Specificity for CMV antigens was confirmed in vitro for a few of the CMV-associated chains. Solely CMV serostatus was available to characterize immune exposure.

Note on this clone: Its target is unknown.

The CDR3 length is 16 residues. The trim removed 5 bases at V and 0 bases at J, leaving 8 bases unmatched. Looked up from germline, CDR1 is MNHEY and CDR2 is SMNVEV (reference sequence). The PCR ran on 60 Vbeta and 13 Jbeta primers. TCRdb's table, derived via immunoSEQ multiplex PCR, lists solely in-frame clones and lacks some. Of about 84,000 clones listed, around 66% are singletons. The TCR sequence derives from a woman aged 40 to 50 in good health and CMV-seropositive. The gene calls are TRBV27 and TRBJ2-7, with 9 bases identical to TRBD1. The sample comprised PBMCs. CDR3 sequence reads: CASSRLTGGGSYEQYF. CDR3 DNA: TGTGCCAGCAGTCGCCTGACAGGGGGGGGCTCCTACGAGCAGTACTTC.